This entry lists 12 T cell receptor beta chains sequenced from one sample in a study of blood T cell repertoires in COVID-19. Sequencing used immunoSEQ multiplex PCR; TCRdb keeps in-frame clones, though not all of them. The sample carries hundreds of thousands of clones, more than 70% recorded once. The specimen sequenced was PBMCs or T cells enriched from blood (not recorded which). The receptors were gathered from a woman aged 18-29 years who had been exposed to COVID-19.

V is TRBV10-2 and J is TRBJ2-3; TRBD2 matches 10 bases. The length of the CDR3 is 15 residues. Looked up from germline, CDR1 is WSHSY and CDR2 is SAAADI. V shed 5 bases, J shed 2 bases, and the junction held 4 bases outside the gene matches. CDR3 in DNA: TGCGCCAGCAGTCAACTAGCGGGAAACACAGATACGCAGTATTTT. Translating it yields CASSQLAGNTDTQYF.

The V and J genes are TRBV29-1 and TRBJ2-5; 7 bases fit TRBD2. The CDR3 consists of 13 residues. Germline-derived CDR1 and CDR2 are SQVTM and ANQGSEA. J lost 2 bases, V lost 7 bases, and 7 bases had no gene match. CDR3 bases: TGCAGCGCAAGCCCCGGGGGGCAAGAGACCCAGTACTTC. Translating it yields CSASPGGQETQYF.

There are a few counts of this clone. In the same sample, other DNA sequences code for this CDR3. The chain couples TRBV28 to TRBJ2-7; 9 bases agree with TRBD1. V lost 5 bases to trimming and J lost 4 bases; unmatched junction nucleotides: 6. Germline V gives CDR1 MDHEN, CDR2 SYDVKM. The CDR3 has 14 residues. Here the CDR3 DNA reads TGTGCCAGCAGTGCCCCGGGACAGGGTTACGAGCAGTACTTC. As protein: CASSAPGQGYEQYF.

Concerning this clone: The germline gene is not matched at one end of the junction; a read error may be the cause. The CDR3 sequence is CARRPRKRGGNADTQYF. DNA of the CDR3: TGCGCCCGCAGGCCGAGGAAGCGGGGGGGCAACGCAGATACGCAGTATTTT. The V call is TRBV5-1, the J call TRBJ2-3, with 10 nucleotides matching TRBD2. CDR1 SGHRS and CDR2 YFSETQ come from the germline V gene. The CDR3 runs to 17 residues. Full variable domain (rest looked up from reference TRBV5-1 and TRBJ2-3): KAGVTQTPRYLIKTRGQQVTLSCSPISGHRSVSWYQQTPGQGLQFLFEYFSETQRNKGNFPGRFSGRQFSNSRSEMNVSTLELGDSALYLCARRPRKRGGNADTQYFGPGTRLTVL.

Only one count was recorded for this clone. The V and J genes are TRBV28 and TRBJ1-5; 7 positions agree with TRBD1. CDR1 and CDR2 from the germline V gene are MDHEN and SYDVKM. The CDR3 sequence is 14 residues long. The V segment lost 5 bases and the J segment 6 bases; nucleotides outside the gene matches: 7. The CDR3 sequence is CASSPSRGVQPQHF. CDR3 DNA: TGTGCCAGCAGTCCCTCCAGGGGGGTTCAGCCCCAGCATTTT. Together with reference TRBV28 and TRBJ1-5, the CDR3 gives the full variable domain: DVKVTQSSRYLVKRTGEKVFLECVQDMDHENMFWYRQDPGLGLRLIYFSYDVKMKEKGDIPEGYSVSREKKERFSLILESASTNQTSMYLCASSPSRGVQPQHFGDGTRLSIL.

The rearrangement joins TRBV27 to TRBJ2-3, with D possibly being TRBD2 (5 bases). V lost 6 bases and J lost 6, with 16 bases in between. The CDR3 consists of 14 residues. Germline V CDR1 and CDR2: MNHEY, SMNVEV (reference sequence). CDR3 in amino acids: CASSYLKEADTQYF. Written as DNA, the CDR3 is TGTGCCAGCAGCTACCTAAAGGAGGCGGATACGCAGTATTTT.

This chain joins TRBV7-9 and TRBJ1-5; 8 bases line up with TRBD1. Losses at the gene ends were 6 bases for V and 0 bases for J; bases not matched to a gene: 7. Per the germline V gene, CDR1 is SEHNR and CDR2 is FQNEAQ (reference sequence). The CDR3 extends over 16 amino acids. CDR3 in amino acids: CASSLMGTGSNQPQHF. DNA for the CDR3: TGTGCCAGCAGTTTAATGGGGACAGGTAGCAATCAGCCCCAGCATTTT.

This clone occurred once. The J gene is TRBJ1-2, the V gene TRBV30, with 11 bases that match TRBD1. Germline loops: CDR1 GTSNPN, CDR2 SVGIG (reference sequence). The V gene end was trimmed by 5 bases and the J gene end by 8 bases; junction bases not matched to a gene: 7. This CDR3 has 13 residues. The CDR3 here is CAWGTGGLRGYTF. The CDR3 DNA reads TGTGCCTGGGGGACAGGGGGTCTTCGGGGCTACACCTTC.

The chain joins TRBV4-3 to TRBJ2-7; tentative D call: TRBD2 (6 bases). Between the trimmed V and J ends, which lost 4 bases and 0 bases, there was a span of 13 bases. This CDR3 is built from 15 residues. The germline V gene encodes CDR1 LGHNA and CDR2 YSLEER. This CDR3 reads CASSPGDGSSYEQYF. Here the CDR3 DNA reads TGCGCCAGCAGCCCGGGGGACGGTAGCTCCTACGAGCAGTACTTC.

This chain uses TRBV28 with TRBJ2-5, with TRBD1 identical over 8 bases. V was clipped by 3 bases and J by 4 bases; unmatched bases: 10. The CDR3 sequence is 16 residues long. Germline loops: CDR1 MDHEN, CDR2 SYDVKM. Here the CDR3 reads CASSFRGQAPRETQYF. The CDR3 coding sequence is TGTGCCAGCAGTTTCAGGGGACAGGCCCCCCGAGAGACCCAGTACTTC.

The chain carries TRBV18 and TRBJ1-1; possibly TRBD1 for D (5 bases). V was shortened by 3 bases and J by 7 bases, with 12 bases between the two germline ends. The CDR3 contains 13 residues. Germline lookup yields CDR1 KGHSH and CDR2 LQKENI. CDR3 amino acids: CASSPTTGGEAFF. The DNA for the CDR3 is TGTGCCAGCTCACCGACTACGGGGGGTGAAGCTTTCTTT.

J is TRBJ1-1 and V is TRBV18, with D possibly being TRBD1 (6 bases). V lost 3 bases and J lost 1, with 15 bases in between. The CDR3 is made up of 16 amino acids. Germline CDR1 and CDR2: KGHSH and LQKENI. The CDR3 spells CASSPGQPPENTEAFF. CDR3 nucleotide sequence: TGTGCCAGCTCACCTGGACAGCCCCCGGAGAACACTGAAGCTTTCTTT.